Listed below are T cell receptor beta chains from one sample, sequenced in a study of blood T cell repertoires in COVID-19. The repertoire was sequenced with immunoSEQ multiplex PCR; TCRdb's copy has only in-frame clones and lacks some. The sample has 200,000 to 300,000 clones, 80% to 90% seen once; the top ten hold over 1.2%. The specimen was peripheral blood. The receptor source for this set is a middle-aged woman who had recovered from COVID-19. CDR3s include the opening cysteine and the closing phenylalanine or tryptophan. Fields, in order: D gene, clone size, V gene, J gene, CDR3 DNA, CDR3 protein. The D gene is left open where the match is weak. Part of the rows lack a size; the others show once, few, many or a class for expanded clones.

d_call: TRBD2; clone_size: few; v_call: TRBV10-3; j_call: TRBJ2-2; cdr3_nt: TGTGCCATCAGTGAGTCGACTAGCGGGGGCCCCACCGGGGAGCTGTTTTTT; cdr3_aa: CAISESTSGGPTGELFF
d_call: TRBD2; clone_size: -; v_call: TRBV2; j_call: TRBJ2-3; cdr3_nt: TGTGCCAGCAGTACTAGCGGGGGGGCGACAGATACGCAGTATTTT; cdr3_aa: CASSTSGGATDTQYF
d_call: -; clone_size: -; v_call: TRBV5-6; j_call: TRBJ2-1; cdr3_nt: TGTGCCAGCTCGGCGGGCAACGGTGCCCTAAATTTATACAATGAGCAGTTCTTC; cdr3_aa: CASSAGNGALNLYNEQFF
d_call: -; clone_size: once; v_call: TRBV11-2; j_call: TRBJ1-2; cdr3_nt: TGTGCCAGCAGCCCCCGCGTGGGCATCCATGGCTACACCTTC; cdr3_aa: CASSPRVGIHGYTF
d_call: -; clone_size: -; v_call: TRBV9; j_call: TRBJ2-7; cdr3_nt: TGTGCCAGCAGCGAGTTTCAGGGAGGCCGGGAGCAGTACTTC; cdr3_aa: CASSEFQGGREQYF
d_call: TRBD2; clone_size: -; v_call: TRBV13; j_call: TRBJ2-1; cdr3_nt: TGTGCCAGCAGCTTTCCGGGACTAGCCGCCAATGAGCAGTTCTTC; cdr3_aa: CASSFPGLAANEQFF
d_call: TRBD1; clone_size: -; v_call: TRBV6-1; j_call: TRBJ2-3; cdr3_nt: TGTGCCAGCAGTGACGGGACAGGGAGCACAGATACGCAGTATTTT; cdr3_aa: CASSDGTGSTDTQYF
d_call: TRBD2; clone_size: once; v_call: TRBV6-1; j_call: TRBJ2-2; cdr3_nt: TGTGCCAGCAGTGAACTAGCGGGGGGGATTTATAACACCGGGGAGCTGTTTTTT; cdr3_aa: CASSELAGGIYNTGELFF
d_call: TRBD1; clone_size: -; v_call: TRBV3-1/TRBV3-2; j_call: TRBJ1-2; cdr3_nt: TGTGCCAGCAGCCTTTCAGGGGGCGGTCACTATGGCTACACCTTC; cdr3_aa: CASSLSGGGHYGYTF
d_call: -; clone_size: once; v_call: TRBV9; j_call: TRBJ1-2; cdr3_nt: TGTGCCAGCAGCGTAGAGGAGGGCGCGGGCTACACCTTC; cdr3_aa: CASSVEEGAGYTF
d_call: -; clone_size: -; v_call: TRBV4-1; j_call: TRBJ1-1; cdr3_nt: TGCGCCAGCAGCCCCGGGATAATGAACACTGAAGCTTTCTTT; cdr3_aa: CASSPGIMNTEAFF
d_call: -; clone_size: -; v_call: TRBV5-1; j_call: TRBJ2-5; cdr3_nt: TGCGCCAGCAGGCTGGCCTGGGGCGAGACCCAGTACTTC; cdr3_aa: CASRLAWGETQYF
d_call: -; clone_size: once; v_call: TRBV6-5; j_call: TRBJ1-1; cdr3_nt: TGTGCCACCGCTGGGGGGGGCAACACTGAAGCTTTCTTT; cdr3_aa: CATAGGGNTEAFF
d_call: TRBD2; clone_size: -; v_call: TRBV4-3; j_call: TRBJ2-2; cdr3_nt: TGCGCCAGCAGCCAAGAGTGGGTAGCGGGGGCGCAGTACACCGGGGAGCTGTTTTTT; cdr3_aa: CASSQEWVAGAQYTGELFF